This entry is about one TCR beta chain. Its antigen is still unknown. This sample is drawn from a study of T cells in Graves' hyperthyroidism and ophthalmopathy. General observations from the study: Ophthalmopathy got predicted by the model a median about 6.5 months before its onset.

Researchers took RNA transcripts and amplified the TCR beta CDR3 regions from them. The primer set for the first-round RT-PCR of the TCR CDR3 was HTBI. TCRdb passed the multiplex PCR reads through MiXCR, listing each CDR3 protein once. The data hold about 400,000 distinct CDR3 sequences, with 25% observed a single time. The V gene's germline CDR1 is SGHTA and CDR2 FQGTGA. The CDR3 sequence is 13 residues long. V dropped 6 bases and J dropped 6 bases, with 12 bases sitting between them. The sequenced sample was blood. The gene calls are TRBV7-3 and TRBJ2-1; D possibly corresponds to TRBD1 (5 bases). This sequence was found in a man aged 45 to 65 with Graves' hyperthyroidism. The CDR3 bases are TGTGCCAGCAGTCATAGACAGACCAATGAGCAGTTCTTC. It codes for CASSHRQTNEQFF. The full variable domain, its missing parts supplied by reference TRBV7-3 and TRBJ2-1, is GAGVSQTPSNKVTEKGKYVELRCDPISGHTALYWYRQSLGQGPEFLIYFQGTGAADDSGLPNDRFFAVRPEGSVSTLKIQRTERGDSAVYLCASSHRQTNEQFFGPGTRLTVL.